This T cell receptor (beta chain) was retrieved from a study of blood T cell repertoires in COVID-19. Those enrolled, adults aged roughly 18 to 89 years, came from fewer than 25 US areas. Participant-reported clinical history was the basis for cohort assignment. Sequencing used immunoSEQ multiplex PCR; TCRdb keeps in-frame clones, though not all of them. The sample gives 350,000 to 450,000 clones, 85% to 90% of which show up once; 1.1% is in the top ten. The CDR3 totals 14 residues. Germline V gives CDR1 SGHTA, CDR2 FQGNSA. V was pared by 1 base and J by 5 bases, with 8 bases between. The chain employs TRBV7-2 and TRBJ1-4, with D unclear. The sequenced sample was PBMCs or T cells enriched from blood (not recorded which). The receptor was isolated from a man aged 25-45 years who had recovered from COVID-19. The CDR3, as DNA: TGTGCCAGCAGCTTAGATCAGGCGAATGAAAAACTGTTTTTT. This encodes CASSLDQANEKLFF.